This T cell receptor beta chain was recorded in a study of patients and donors after allogeneic stem cell transplantation. Deletions cut 5 bases from V and 7 bases from J, with 20 bases between. The CDR3 spans 15 residues. One entry per CDR3 protein, called by TCRdb with MiXCR from the RT-PCR reads. This table has roughly 960,000 distinct CDR3 sequences, 18% appearing once. The clonotype originates from a human donor who was either an allogeneic HSCT recipient or a stem cell or donor lymphocyte infusion donor (not recorded which). It is not recorded whose cells these are; they may come from a transplant donor. The chain combines TRBV12-3 or TRBV12-4 with TRBJ1-2; no clear D. Material: blood, either unsorted or a sorted T cell fraction (not recorded which). The CDR3 here is CASSLLVRSSGGYTF. CDR3 nucleotide sequence: TGTGCCAGCAGTCTATTGGTTAGGTCGTCTGGTGGCTACACCTTC.